This entry is about one T cell receptor beta chain. This record belongs to a study of T cells after yellow fever vaccination. TCRdb used MiXCR to reprocess the 5' RACE reads, holding one entry per CDR3 protein. The profile shows approximately 580,000 distinct CDR3 sequences, about 17% of them singletons. The TCR comes from a man aged 18 to 29 who received the YFV17D yellow fever vaccine. Sequenced material: PBMCs, taken around 5 days after the first yellow fever vaccination.

DNA for the CDR3: TGTGCCAGCAGCTCCTCCCCAAATATTAGAACCGGGGAGCTGTTTTTT. Its protein is CASSSSPNIRTGELFF. The rearrangement joins TRBV7-2 to TRBJ2-2; D gene unclear. Germline CDR1 reads SGHTA; CDR2 reads FQGNSA. Trimming cost V 4 bases and J 5 bases, with 17 bases left between them. The CDR3 extends over 16 amino acids.